The clone carrying this TCR beta chain was observed a handful of times. The record originates from a study of blood T cell repertoires in COVID-19. Study-level information: Acute and convalescent COVID-19 specimens originated in the United States, Italy and Spain. Sources were T cells, B-cell-depleted T cells, or PBMCs; the material itself was cDNA or gDNA.

Trimming cost V 2 bases and J 6 bases, with 16 bases left between them. The CDR3 runs to 15 residues. Looked up from germline, CDR1 is MNHEY and CDR2 is SMNVEV (reference sequence). In the study's own analysis: Amplification of reference gene primers provided the estimated nucleated cell counts. Sequencing was performed with immunoSEQ multiplex PCR; in TCRdb, only in-frame clones are kept and a portion is missing. The DNA was the basis for D and trimming; V, J and clone size are from that table. The sample comprises 250,000 to 350,000 clones, approximately 91% of which are singletons, and 9% to 9.5% rests with the top ten.

Sequenced sample: peripheral blood. The chain uses TRBV27 and TRBJ1-1; no reliable D call. The receptor was isolated from a man between 18 and 35 years old with active or convalescent COVID-19. The CDR3 spells CASSLGSGFVAEAFF. The CDR3 DNA sequence: TGTGCCAGCAGTTTAGGGTCGGGTTTTGTGGCTGAAGCTTTCTTT.